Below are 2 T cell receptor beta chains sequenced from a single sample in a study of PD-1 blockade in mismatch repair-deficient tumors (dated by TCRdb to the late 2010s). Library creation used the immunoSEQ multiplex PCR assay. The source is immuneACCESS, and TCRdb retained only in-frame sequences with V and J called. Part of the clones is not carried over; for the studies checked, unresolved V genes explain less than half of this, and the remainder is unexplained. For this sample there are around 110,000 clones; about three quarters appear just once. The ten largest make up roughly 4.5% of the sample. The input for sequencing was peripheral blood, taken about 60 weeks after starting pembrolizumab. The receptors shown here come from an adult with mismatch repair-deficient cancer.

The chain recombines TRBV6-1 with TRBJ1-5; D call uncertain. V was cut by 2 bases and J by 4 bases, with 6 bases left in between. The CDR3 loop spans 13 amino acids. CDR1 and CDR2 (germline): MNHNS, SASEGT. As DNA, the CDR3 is TGTGCCAGCAGTGAACAGGAGAATCAGCCCCAGCATTTT. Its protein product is CASSEQENQPQHF.

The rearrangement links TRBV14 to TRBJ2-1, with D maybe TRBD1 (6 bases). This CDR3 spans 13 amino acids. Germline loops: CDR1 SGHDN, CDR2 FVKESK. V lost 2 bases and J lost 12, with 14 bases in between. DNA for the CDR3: TGTGCCAGCAGCCAACTTCCTGAGACAGGGCAGTTCTTC. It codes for CASSQLPETGQFF. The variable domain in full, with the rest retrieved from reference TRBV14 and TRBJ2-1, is EAGVTQFPSHSVIEKGQTVTLRCDPISGHDNLYWYRRVMGKEIKFLLHFVKESKQDESGMPNNRFLAERTGGTYSTLKVQPAELEDSGVYFCASSQLPETGQFFGPGTRLTVL.